Each of the 5 T cell receptor beta chains below was sequenced from the same sample in a study of CD8 T cells in Susac syndrome. Reverse transcription of about 0.5 to 1 ug RNA used random hexamers. TCRdb analysed the immunoSEQ multiplex PCR reads with MiXCR anew, one entry per CDR3 protein. The sample shows about 70,000 distinct CDR3 sequences, 85% to 95% of them seen only once. The sample comprised CD8+ T cells from PBMCs. The receptor set was obtained from a human donor in good health.

This sequence joins TRBV29-1 and TRBJ2-5; D call uncertain. The CDR3 sequence is 12 residues long. V was shortened by 7 bases and J by 2 bases, with 11 bases between the two germline ends. Germline lookup yields CDR1 SQVTM and CDR2 ANQGSEA. The CDR3 region is CSALGVQETQYF. As DNA, the CDR3 is TGCAGCGCTCTGGGTGTACAAGAGACCCAGTACTTC.

The chain has TRBV3-1 and TRBJ2-1; 11 bases are a match to TRBD2. The CDR3 sequence is 18 residues long. V was clipped by 0 bases and J by 2 bases; unmatched bases: 6. CDR1 is LGHDT, CDR2 YNNKEL, per germline (reference sequence). CDR3 protein: CASSQDRSSGGAYNEQFF. The CDR3 coding sequence is TGTGCCAGCAGCCAAGATCGGAGTAGCGGGGGGGCCTACAATGAGCAGTTCTTC.

V gene TRBV10-3 combines with J gene TRBJ1-2; D perhaps matches TRBD1 (6 bases). The CDR3 is made up of 14 amino acids. Germline V gene lookup returns CDR1 ENHRY and CDR2 SYGVKD. V lost 6 bases and J lost 4, with 15 bases in between. The CDR3 loop is CAIRDEDSPYGYTF. DNA of the CDR3: TGTGCCATCAGGGACGAGGACAGTCCCTATGGCTACACCTTC.

V is TRBV9 and J is TRBJ2-5, with 8 positions matching TRBD2. Germline CDR1 reads SGDLS; CDR2 reads YYNGEE. The CDR3 length is 15 residues. V was clipped by 0 bases and J by 2 bases; unmatched bases: 3. The CDR3, as DNA: TGTGCCAGCAGCGTAGCTAGCGGGCCTCAAGAGACCCAGTACTTC. It translates to CASSVASGPQETQYF.

This sequence joins TRBV7-9 and TRBJ2-4; 10 bases match TRBD1. Germline V lookup: CDR1 SEHNR, CDR2 FQNEAQ (reference sequence). The CDR3 totals 16 residues. V lost 5 bases to trimming and J lost 1 base; unmatched junction nucleotides: 5. CDR3 residues: CASSPRQGAAKNIQYF. In DNA form, the CDR3 reads TGTGCCAGCAGCCCGAGACAGGGGGCGGCCAAAAACATTCAGTACTTC.